One sample yielded the 11 T cell receptor beta chains listed below, sequenced in a study of T cell repertoires in cytomegalovirus infection. Their antigen targets remain unknown. One entry per CDR3 protein results from TCRdb running MiXCR on the reads. The table lists roughly 68,000 distinct CDR3 sequences, roughly 21% of them singletons. The specimen comprised CD8+ T cells from cultured PBMCs, sampled from culture after CMV antigen stimulation. Every receptor here comes from a human donor in good health (CMV status not recorded). Some clones in this sample may be carry-over from other donors' samples.

The rearrangement joins TRBV7-6 to TRBJ1-5, with 7 bases fitting TRBD1. This CDR3 has 15 residues. Trimming took 5 bases from V and 2 from J; bases not matched to a gene: 6. CDR1 is SGHVS, CDR2 FNYEAQ, per germline. CDR3 sequence reads: CASSTTGEGNQPQHF. DNA for the CDR3: TGTGCCAGCAGCACCACAGGGGAGGGCAATCAGCCCCAGCATTTT. Looking up the rest from reference TRBV7-6 and TRBJ1-5 gives the full variable domain: GAGVSQSPRYKVTKRGQDVALRCDPISGHVSLYWYRQALGQGPEFLTYFNYEAQQDKSGLPNDRFSAERPEGSISTLTIQRTEQRDSAMYRCASSTTGEGNQPQHFGDGTRLSIL.

This clonotype was counted at least ten times. V usage is TRBV7-8 and J usage is TRBJ2-7; 7 nucleotides line up with TRBD1. V shed 5 bases, J shed 2 bases, and the junction held 6 bases outside the gene matches. Germline V gene lookup returns CDR1 SGHVS and CDR2 FQNEAQ. CDR3 length equals 14 residues. DNA of the CDR3: TGTGCCAGCAGCCCCCGGACAGGAACCTACGAGCAGTACTTC. Amino acid sequence: CASSPRTGTYEQYF.

There are many counts of this clonotype. J is TRBJ2-5 and V is TRBV6-2 or TRBV6-3; D uncertain. The CDR3 totals 13 residues. Germline V gene sequence: CDR1 MNHEY, CDR2 SVGEGT. Trimming removed 2 bases at V and 1 base at J, with 5 bases between. The DNA of the CDR3 is TGTGCCAGCAGTTACGAGAGCCAAGAGACCCAGTACTTC. It specifies CASSYESQETQYF.

This clonotype appeared a few times. The chain couples TRBV7-9 to TRBJ1-1; D uncertain. V was trimmed by 3 bases and J by 1 base, leaving 9 bases between them. The CDR3 loop spans 14 amino acids. Germline V gene data show CDR1 as SEHNR and CDR2 as FQNEAQ (reference sequence). This chain's CDR3 is CASSFADRNTEAFF. CDR3 nucleotide sequence: TGTGCCAGCAGCTTCGCGGATCGGAACACTGAAGCTTTCTTT.

In its sample, this clonotype was seen a few times. The CDR3 protein is CASSLGSGVSYEQYF. Written as DNA, the CDR3 is TGTGCCAGCAGCTTGGGGAGCGGGGTCTCCTACGAGCAGTACTTC. The rearrangement links TRBV7-6 to TRBJ2-7, with TRBD2 matching over 7 bases. CDR1 and CDR2 from the germline V gene are SGHVS and FNYEAQ. The length of the CDR3 is 15 residues. Trimming removed 3 bases from V and 0 bases from J; junction bases left unmatched: 5.

The chain has TRBV5-1 and TRBJ2-7; D may be TRBD2 (6 bases). Trimming pared 2 bases from V and 4 bases from J, leaving 7 bases between. Germline V gene lookup returns CDR1 SGHRS and CDR2 YFSETQ. The CDR3 consists of 12 residues. In DNA, the CDR3 is TGCGCCAGCAGCTTCGCGGGGTACGAGCAGTACTTC. Its translation: CASSFAGYEQYF.

The chain combines TRBV11-2 with TRBJ2-5; 8 bases align to TRBD2. The CDR3 length is 16 residues. The V gene's germline CDR1 is SGHAT and CDR2 FQNNGV. V was pared by 0 bases and J by 5 bases, with 8 bases of the junction left unmatched. CDR3 bases: TGTGCCAGCAGCTTAGAATTTGGCGGGGGGCAGGAGACCCAGTACTTC. Its translation is CASSLEFGGGQETQYF.

V usage is TRBV7-4 and J usage is TRBJ1-2, with D uncertain. Per the germline V gene, CDR1 is SGHVT and CDR2 is SQSDAQ. V lost 4 bases to trimming and J lost 4 bases, with 13 bases between them. The CDR3 length is 14 residues. The CDR3 here is CASSYQATGYGYTF. The CDR3 nucleotides are TGTGCCAGCAGCTACCAGGCAACGGGCTATGGCTACACCTTC.

This chain uses TRBV7-6 with TRBJ1-4, with D unresolved. The CDR3 length is 15 residues. Germline V lookup: CDR1 SGHVS, CDR2 FNYEAQ. Trimming removed 1 base from V and 0 bases from J, with 6 bases in between. The CDR3 region is CASSLEGTTNEKLFF. The CDR3 region has the DNA TGTGCCAGCAGCTTAGAAGGGACAACTAATGAAAAACTGTTTTTT.

For the CDR3, the DNA is TGTGCCAGCAGTCCGCGGGTGGACTATGGCTACACCTTC. This codes for CASSPRVDYGYTF. The V gene is TRBV12-3 or TRBV12-4, the J gene TRBJ1-2; D is ambiguous. This CDR3 spans 13 amino acids. The V end was cut by 5 bases, the J end by 3 bases, with 10 bases between.

The chain carries TRBV7-2 and TRBJ2-3; 10 nucleotides agree with TRBD1. J gave up 1 base and V 5 bases, and 3 bases lay outside the gene matches. CDR3 length equals 15 residues. The germline gives CDR1 SGHTA, CDR2 FQGNSA. This CDR3 is CASSRGTGGTDTQYF. CDR3 coding DNA: TGTGCCAGCAGCCGGGGGACAGGGGGCACAGATACGCAGTATTTT.